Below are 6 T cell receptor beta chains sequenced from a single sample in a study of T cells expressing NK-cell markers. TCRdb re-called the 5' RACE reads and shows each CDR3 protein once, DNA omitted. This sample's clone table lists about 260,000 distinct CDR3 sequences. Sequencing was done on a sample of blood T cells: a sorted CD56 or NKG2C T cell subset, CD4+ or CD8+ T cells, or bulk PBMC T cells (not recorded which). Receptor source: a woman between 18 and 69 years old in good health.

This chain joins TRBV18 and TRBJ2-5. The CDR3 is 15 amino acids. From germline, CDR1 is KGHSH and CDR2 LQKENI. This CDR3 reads CASSPFLTDQETQYF.

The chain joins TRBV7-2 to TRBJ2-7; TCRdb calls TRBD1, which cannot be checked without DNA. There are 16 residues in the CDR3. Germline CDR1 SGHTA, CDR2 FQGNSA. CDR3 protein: CASSLGGGNLPYEQYF.

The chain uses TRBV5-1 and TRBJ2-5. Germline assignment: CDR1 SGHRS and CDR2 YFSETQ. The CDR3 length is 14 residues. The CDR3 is CASSLDIRGETQYF.

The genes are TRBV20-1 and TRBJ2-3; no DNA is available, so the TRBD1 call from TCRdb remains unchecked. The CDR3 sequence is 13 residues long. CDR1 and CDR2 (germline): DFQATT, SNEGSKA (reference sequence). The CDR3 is CSASNPGTDTQYF.

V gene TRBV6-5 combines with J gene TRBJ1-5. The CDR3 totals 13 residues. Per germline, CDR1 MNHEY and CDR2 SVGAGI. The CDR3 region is CASSYREGWPQHF.

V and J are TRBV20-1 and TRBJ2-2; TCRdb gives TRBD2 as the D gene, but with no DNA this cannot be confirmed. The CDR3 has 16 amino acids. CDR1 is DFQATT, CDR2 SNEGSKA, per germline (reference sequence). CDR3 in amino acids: CSARVGGLGNTGELFF.